This is a list of T cell receptor beta chains from one sample in a study of neoadjuvant anti-PD-1 for oral cavity cancer. This table comes from immunoSEQ multiplex PCR, and its TCRdb copy is limited to in-frame clones, with some not included. The sample carries tens of thousands of clones, approximately 82% recorded once. The source was PBMCs, collected before nivolumab (anti-PD-1) treatment. The receptors stem from a person aged 35-79 years with oral cavity squamous cell carcinoma. CDR3s include the opening cysteine and the closing phenylalanine or tryptophan. The D gene is left open where the match is weak. The listing skips clone size in some rows; elsewhere it reads once, few, many or a size class.

>TRBD1|NA|TRBV28|TRBJ1-4
CASSHRGGNEKLFF
TGTGCCAGCAGCCACAGGGGGGGAAATGAAAAACTGTTTTTT
>NA|NA|TRBV19|TRBJ1-5
CASTPIGAYSNQPQHF
TGTGCCAGTACCCCCATTGGGGCCTATAGCAATCAGCCCCAGCATTTT
>TRBD2|NA|TRBV5-1|TRBJ2-3
CASSGLAGRDTQYF
TGCGCCAGCAGTGGACTAGCGGGGAGGGATACGCAGTATTTT
>NA|NA|TRBV4-1|TRBJ2-3
CASSPAGTKSTDTQYF
TGCGCCAGCAGCCCCGCCGGGACCAAAAGCACAGATACGCAGTATTTT
>TRBD1|NA|TRBV6-6|TRBJ2-5
CASSYGQGETQYF
TGTGCCAGCAGTTACGGACAGGGGGAGACCCAGTACTTC
>TRBD1|NA|TRBV7-9|TRBJ2-7
CASSLDSRFRTGVLDEQYF
TGTGCCAGCAGCTTAGATAGTCGCTTCCGGACAGGGGTTTTGGACGAGCAGTACTTC
>NA|NA|TRBV6-1|TRBJ1-6
CASSRTGNNSPLHF
TGTGCCAGCAGCAGGACGGGAAATAATTCACCCCTCCACTTT
>NA|NA|TRBV5-1|TRBJ1-2
CASSLVGGPLGYTF
TGCGCCAGCAGCTTGGTTGGGGGGCCCCTTGGCTACACCTTC
>NA|once|TRBV29-1|TRBJ2-1
CSVERHSYNEQFF
TGCAGCGTTGAACGGCACTCCTACAATGAGCAGTTCTTC
>NA|NA|TRBV7-6|TRBJ1-3
CASSPDGLSGNTIYF
TGTGCCAGCAGCCCGGACGGTCTCTCTGGAAACACCATATATTTT
>NA|NA|TRBV4-1|TRBJ1-1
CASSQARLNTEAFF
TGCGCCAGCAGCCAAGCACGGCTGAACACTGAAGCTTTCTTT
>NA|NA|TRBV2|TRBJ1-5
CASSPGHPFNQPQHF
TGTGCCAGCAGCCCGGGACATCCTTTTAATCAGCCCCAGCATTTT
>TRBD1|NA|TRBV6-6|TRBJ1-5
CASSFTGGGQPQHF
TGTGCCAGCAGCTTCACAGGGGGCGGTCAGCCCCAGCATTTT
>NA|NA|TRBV4-2|TRBJ2-3
CASSQDLSGGDTQYF
TGTGCCAGCAGCCAAGATCTGAGCGGTGGAGATACGCAGTATTTT
>TRBD2|NA|TRBV4-1|TRBJ2-5
CASSQRTSGVPRETQYF
TGCGCCAGCAGCCAACGGACTAGCGGGGTTCCCAGGGAGACCCAGTACTTC
>NA|NA|TRBV7-9|TRBJ1-1
CASSLGRLNTEAFF
TGTGCCAGCAGCTTAGGGAGGTTGAACACTGAAGCTTTCTTT
>NA|few|TRBV5-5|TRBJ1-2
CASSSYRQAGYGYTF
TGTGCCAGCAGCTCCTACCGACAGGCCGGATATGGCTACACCTTC
>NA|NA|TRBV5-1|TRBJ1-1
CASSLDPVPNTEAFF
TGCGCCAGCAGCTTGGACCCTGTACCGAACACTGAAGCTTTCTTT
>NA|NA|TRBV7-6|TRBJ2-1
CASSLLKDEQFF
TGTGCCAGCAGCTTATTAAAGGATGAGCAGTTCTTC
>TRBD1|NA|TRBV7-8|TRBJ2-7
CASSRGQGSNEQYF
TGTGCCAGCAGCAGGGGACAGGGGAGCAACGAGCAGTACTTC
>NA|NA|TRBV5-1|TRBJ1-3
CASSLVGTTGGNTIYF
TGCGCCAGCAGCTTGGTGGGCACGACCGGAGGAAACACCATATATTTT
>NA|NA|TRBV30|TRBJ1-2
CAWSWGGTYGYTF
TGTGCCTGGAGTTGGGGCGGGACGTATGGCTACACCTTC
>NA|few|TRBV9|TRBJ2-7
CASSVGLGAAPYEQYF
TGTGCCAGCAGCGTAGGTCTCGGGGCCGCCCCCTACGAGCAGTACTTC
>NA|NA|TRBV5-5|TRBJ1-1
CASSFIGGGRVDNTEAFF
TGTGCCAGCAGCTTTATAGGAGGCGGCAGGGTGGACAACACTGAAGCTTTCTTT